Sequencing of this TCR beta chain was carried out in a study of lymphopenia after photon versus proton radiotherapy. Study-wide results and caveats: Oligoclonal CD8+ Temra expansion after nadir drove photon patients' diversity drop. Better survival with proton therapy was suggested as possible, not demonstrated.

Comment on this clone: The antigen is not known.

Trimming removed 7 bases from V and 2 bases from J, with 12 bases in between. Germline V lookup: CDR1 LNHDA, CDR2 SQIVND (reference sequence). This CDR3 contains 14 residues. TCRdb keeps only in-frame clones here, not all; method: immunoSEQ multiplex PCR. The table has 20,000 to 25,000 clones, about nine tenths seen once; the top ten hold about 10%. The chain couples TRBV19 to TRBJ1-5; D is possibly TRBD1 (5 bases). This material consisted of peripheral blood, taken from a patient treated with proton-based radiotherapy. The sequence was collected from an older woman with pancreatic cancer. Some clones in this sample may be carry-over from other donors' samples. CDR3 DNA: TGTGCCAGTATTGGGCGAGGGGGCAATCAGCCCCAGCATTTT. The encoded protein is CASIGRGGNQPQHF.